The rows below give T cell receptor beta chains drawn from one sample of a study of CD8+ T cells in alopecia areata. Generated by immunoSEQ multiplex PCR, the TCRdb table keeps only in-frame clones and is missing some. Of 100,000 to 150,000 clones in the sample, almost 50% were seen once. The sequencing used CD8+ T cells sorted from blood, collected at week 0. Receptor source: a human donor with alopecia areata. Both conserved end residues are trimmed from each CDR3. The order of the fields is CDR3 length, J gene, V gene, CDR3 protein.

12 | TRBJ2-7 | TRBV30 | AWSSGTGVHEQY
11 | TRBJ2-7 | TRBV9 | ASSVEDEYEQY
14 | TRBJ1-5 | TRBV4-1 | ASSQDSWTDNQPQH
12 | TRBJ2-5 | TRBV29-1 | SVVERGGLETQY
13 | TRBJ2-7 | TRBV13 | ASSLSPGTVYEQY
11 | TRBJ2-7 | TRBV27 | ASSWDRETEQY
12 | TRBJ1-5 | TRBV30 | AWSFTGGRQPQH
11 | TRBJ2-7 | TRBV13 | ASSRDRAYEQY
13 | TRBJ2-5 | TRBV14 | ASSQETGGRETQY
12 | TRBJ2-4 | TRBV12-5 | ASGPDSAKNIQY
11 | TRBJ2-1 | TRBV2 | ASMGAGPNEQF
10 | TRBJ1-1 | TRBV27 | ASRQGDTEAF
14 | TRBJ2-5 | TRBV5-6 | ASSLALAGGPGTQY
11 | TRBJ2-1 | TRBV27 | ASSLMGEDEQF
13 | TRBJ1-5 | TRBV7-9 | ASSLATASNQPQH
12 | TRBJ2-1 | TRBV7-3 | ASSLSLEANEQF
13 | TRBJ2-7 | TRBV7-8 | ASSLMTSGSYEQY
13 | TRBJ2-2 | TRBV15 | ATRSSPANTGELF
12 | TRBJ2-2 | TRBV10-3 | AISESSGDGELF
11 | TRBJ2-1 | TRBV27 | ASSLLTYNEQF
12 | TRBJ1-6 | TRBV11-1 | ASSRQTYNSPLH
11 | TRBJ2-7 | TRBV6-6 | ASSWDREDEQY
10 | TRBJ1-1 | TRBV30 | AWNLGGTEAF
12 | TRBJ1-2 | TRBV10-3 | AITGQGSNYGYT
11 | TRBJ2-7 | TRBV13 | ASSLGRGSEQY
13 | TRBJ2-1 | TRBV19 | ASSIQAGGPNEQF
9 | TRBJ2-3 | TRBV10-3 | AVYVGDTQY
13 | TRBJ2-1 | TRBV6-1 | ASSDTGTVYNEQF
15 | TRBJ1-2 | TRBV7-8 | ASSLTIKGVSNYGYT
11 | TRBJ2-3 | TRBV27 | ASSFSGSDTQY
14 | TRBJ1-2 | TRBV29-1 | SVVLVLVPSDGGYT
11 | TRBJ2-7 | TRBV10-3 | AIRTQRGNEQY
12 | TRBJ1-2 | TRBV7-9 | ASSSAGTEYGYT
12 | TRBJ1-5 | TRBV29-1 | SVGYGGVDQPQH
13 | TRBJ2-6 | TRBV6-5 | ASSDSSSGANVLT
11 | TRBJ2-3 | TRBV7-9 | ASSLVSTDTQY
9 | TRBJ2-2 | TRBV2 | ASSDSGELF
14 | TRBJ2-3 | TRBV5-6 | ASSFGTSGAPDTQY
13 | TRBJ1-5 | TRBV5-1 | ASRDGTDSNQPQH
13 | TRBJ2-3 | TRBV13 | ASSLAPTATDTQY